The next 9 T cell receptor beta chains were all read from a single sample in a study of CD8 T cells in Susac syndrome. Random hexamers primed reverse transcription of roughly 0.5 to 1 ug RNA. TCRdb redid the calling of the immunoSEQ multiplex PCR reads with MiXCR, one entry per CDR3 protein. The profile covers about 160,000 distinct CDR3 sequences, with about 96% appearing a single time and about 0.12% taken by the ten largest. Sequencing used CD4+ T cells from PBMCs. All receptors come from a human donor with Susac syndrome.

The rearrangement joins TRBV20-1 to TRBJ2-1; D is perhaps TRBD2 (5 bases). V lost 3 bases and J lost 7, with 13 bases in between. This CDR3 comprises 13 residues. Germline V gene sequence: CDR1 DFQATT, CDR2 SNEGSKA (reference sequence). The DNA for the CDR3 is TGCAGTGCTAGCCAAGGGCTAGCAAATGAGCAGTTCTTC. The encoded protein is CSASQGLANEQFF.

The J gene is TRBJ2-1, the V gene TRBV28, with D tentatively TRBD1 (6 bases). CDR1 is MDHEN, CDR2 SYDVKM, per germline. Trimming left V 3 bases short and J 14 bases short, with 23 bases between. The CDR3 loop spans 15 amino acids. In DNA, the CDR3 is TGTGCCAGCAGTTTTGGACAAGGGGGTTACCTTGGGGAGTTCTTC. This gives the protein CASSFGQGGYLGEFF.

V usage is TRBV6-2 or TRBV6-3 and J usage is TRBJ1-5, with D hard to call. The CDR3 runs 15 residues. With 6 bases removed from V and 0 bases from J, the gap between germline ends came to 12 bases. Germline loops: CDR1 MNHEY, CDR2 SVGEGT. The CDR3: CASRRAGPSNQPQHF. In nucleotides, the CDR3 is TGTGCCAGCAGGCGGGCAGGACCTAGCAATCAGCCCCAGCATTTT.

The rearrangement uses TRBV6-7 and TRBJ2-6; TRBD1 agrees at 9 bases. TRBV6-7 is classed as an ORF, of uncertain function. The CDR3 runs to 19 residues. Trimming at V came to 7 bases and at J to 2 bases, leaving 15 bases not matched to a gene. DNA of the CDR3: TGTGCCAGCAACGAACCCCCGGGACAGGGAAATCCTGGGGCCAACGTCCTGACTTTC. This sequence encodes CASNEPPGQGNPGANVLTF.

The chain has TRBV30 and TRBJ2-7; D is possibly TRBD1 (6 bases). CDR3 length: 14 amino acids. Trimming removed 3 bases at V and 2 bases at J, with 14 bases between. From germline, CDR1 is GTSNPN and CDR2 SVGIG (reference sequence). CDR3 in DNA: TGTGCCTGGAGCGAATTGGGGGCGACCTACGAGCAGTACTTC. Amino acid sequence: CAWSELGATYEQYF.

The V gene is TRBV30, the J gene TRBJ1-2; D remains unclear. Trimming removed 1 base from V and 8 bases from J, with 8 bases in between. CDR3 length: 11 amino acids. Germline values: CDR1 GTSNPN, CDR2 SVGIG (reference sequence). This CDR3 reads CAWSAGKGYTF. The DNA for the CDR3 is TGTGCCTGGAGTGCGGGAAAGGGCTACACCTTC.

The DNA for the CDR3 is TGTGCCAGCAGCTCCTACGGACTGCACAATGAGCAGTTCTTC. It encodes CASSSYGLHNEQFF. The V and J genes are TRBV7-8 and TRBJ2-1; weak D call: TRBD2 (5 bases). The V gene's germline CDR1 is SGHVS and CDR2 FQNEAQ. Trimming took 4 bases from V and 5 from J, leaving 12 bases between them. The CDR3 has 14 amino acids. Drawing the rest from reference TRBV7-8 and TRBJ2-1, the complete variable domain is GAGVSQSPRYKVAKRGQDVALRCDPISGHVSLFWYQQALGQGPEFLTYFQNEAQLDKSGLPSDRFFAERPEGSVSTLKIQRTQQEDSAVYLCASSSYGLHNEQFFGPGTRLTVL.

The chain carries TRBV10-3 and TRBJ1-5, with no clear D. This CDR3 comprises 12 residues. The V end lost 6 bases, the J end lost 7 bases, and 10 bases lay between the germline ends. Germline lookup yields CDR1 ENHRY and CDR2 SYGVKD. CDR3 in DNA: TGTGCCATCAGCCCTGACTTGCAGCCCCAGCATTTT. Protein sequence: CAISPDLQPQHF.

This chain connects TRBV30 to TRBJ1-2, with TRBD1 matching 7 bases. The trim removed 1 base at V and 0 bases at J, leaving 2 bases unmatched. The germline V gene has CDR1 GTSNPN and CDR2 SVGIG (reference sequence). The CDR3 spans 14 residues. CDR3 bases: TGTGCCTGGAGTGCCGGGACAGCTAACTATGGCTACACCTTC. Translated: CAWSAGTANYGYTF.